This TCR beta chain was retrieved from a study of cytomegalovirus exposure and HLA in healthy donors. Study at large: The roughly 670 first-cohort repertoires shared a platform with the approximately 110 validation repertoires, as reported in a later analysis. Whole-study results and caveats: Listed as cytomegalovirus-associated were approximately 160 TCR beta chains. Per published reports, the classifier diagnosed cytomegalovirus status with high specificity and sensitivity.

The donors were in the roughly 130-subject validation cohort, distinct from the approximately 730-subject first cohort. CDR3 length: 14 residues. With 0 bases removed from V and 7 bases from J, the gap between germline ends came to 11 bases. Germline V gene sequence: CDR1 SGHRS, CDR2 YFSETQ. The method was immunoSEQ multiplex PCR; TCRdb's version includes in-frame clones alone and lacks a portion of them. Among about 340,000 clones, more than 80% were seen once, and the ten largest hold around 0.8%. A remark on this clone: Its antigen remains unknown. The same CDR3 arises from other DNA sequences in this sample as well.

The receptor's source is a woman aged 18-29 years in good health and CMV-seronegative. The specimen was PBMCs. The V and J genes are TRBV5-1 and TRBJ1-5, with D perhaps TRBD1 (5 bases). This chain's CDR3 is CASSLAGRDQPQHF. Written as DNA, the CDR3 is TGCGCCAGCAGCTTGGCCGGGAGGGACCAGCCCCAGCATTTT.